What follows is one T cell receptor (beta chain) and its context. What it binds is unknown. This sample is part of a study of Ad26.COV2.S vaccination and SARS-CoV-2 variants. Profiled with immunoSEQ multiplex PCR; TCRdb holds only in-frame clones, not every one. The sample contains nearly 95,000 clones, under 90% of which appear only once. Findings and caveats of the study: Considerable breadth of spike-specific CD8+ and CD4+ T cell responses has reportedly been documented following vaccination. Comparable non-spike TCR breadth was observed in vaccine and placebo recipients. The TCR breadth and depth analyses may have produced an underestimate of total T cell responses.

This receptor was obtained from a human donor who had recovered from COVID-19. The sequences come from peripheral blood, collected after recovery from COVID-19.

The CDR3 DNA sequence: TGCGCCAGCAGCTCCGAAGGGGACTTCTTATCGGATGAGCAGTTCTTC. Translation: CASSSEGDFLSDEQFF. V gene TRBV5-1 combines with J gene TRBJ2-1; a possible D gene is TRBD2 (6 bases). CDR1 and CDR2 from the germline V gene are SGHRS and YFSETQ. This CDR3 contains 16 residues. V lost 3 bases and J 8 bases, leaving 21 bases between the germline ends.